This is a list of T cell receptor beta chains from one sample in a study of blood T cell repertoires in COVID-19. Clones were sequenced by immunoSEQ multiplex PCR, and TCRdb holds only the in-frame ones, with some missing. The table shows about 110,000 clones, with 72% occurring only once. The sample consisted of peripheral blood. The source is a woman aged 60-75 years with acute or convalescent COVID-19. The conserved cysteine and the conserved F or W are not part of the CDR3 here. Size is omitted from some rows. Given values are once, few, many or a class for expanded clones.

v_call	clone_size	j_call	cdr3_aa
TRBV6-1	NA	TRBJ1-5	ASSGQGSGSNQPQH
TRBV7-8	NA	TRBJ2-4	ASSEGTGARNIQY
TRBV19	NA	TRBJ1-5	ASSQGYSNQPQH
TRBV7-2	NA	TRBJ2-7	ASTGVAGGVSEQY
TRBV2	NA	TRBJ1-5	ASSDRGIGQPQH
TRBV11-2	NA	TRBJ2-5	ASSSWTVQETQY
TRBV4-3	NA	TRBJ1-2	ASSPGPGAGYGYT
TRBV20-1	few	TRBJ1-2	SAATGYGYT
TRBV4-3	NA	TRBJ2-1	ASSQGTGGYNEQF
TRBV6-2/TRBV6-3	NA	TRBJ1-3	ASSYNGGAGNTIY
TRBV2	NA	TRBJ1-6	ASNPRGAGSSPLH
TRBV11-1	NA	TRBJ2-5	ATRRGSQETQY
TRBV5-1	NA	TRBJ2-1	ASSLGLKEEQF
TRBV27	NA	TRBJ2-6	ASSPPPGRGANVLT
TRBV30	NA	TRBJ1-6	AWSVGGRGSPLH
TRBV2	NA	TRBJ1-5	ASSAETGGQPQH
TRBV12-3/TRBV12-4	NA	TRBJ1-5	ASSLEGPQH
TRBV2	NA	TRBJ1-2	ASTRAGLGYT
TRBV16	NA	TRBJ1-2	ASSRPQGDGYT
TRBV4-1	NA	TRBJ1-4	ASSQRTGGANEKLF
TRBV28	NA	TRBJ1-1	ASTPPRTPMNTEAF
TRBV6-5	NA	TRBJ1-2	ASSYSTGRGYGYT
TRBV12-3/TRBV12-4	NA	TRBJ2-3	ASTGGTDTQY
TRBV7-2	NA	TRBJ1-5	ASSFSPGDQPQH
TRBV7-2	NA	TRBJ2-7	ASRLGGGGGEQY
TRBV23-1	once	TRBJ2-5	ASSQSAEGVSGETQY
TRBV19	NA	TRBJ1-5	ASSIIEGRGDNQPQH
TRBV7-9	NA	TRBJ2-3	ASSLPSSNPTDTQY
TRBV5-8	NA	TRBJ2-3	ASSLNGPGRTTDTQY
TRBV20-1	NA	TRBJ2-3	SASVLNTDTQY
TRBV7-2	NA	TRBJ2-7	ASSLAAGLSPEQY